A few counts support the clone carrying this T cell receptor beta chain. Its target is unknown. The data derive from a study of chemoradiotherapy in HPV16-positive cancers. Study observations and caveats: Candidate HPV-specific clones and E7-related TCR motifs grew in tumor during treatment. For HPV16-positive patients, expanding HPV-responsive T cells associated with longer recurrence-free survival. The functional HPV-specific definition rests on just two HPV16-positive patients.

Trimming removed 6 bases from V and 2 bases from J, with 20 bases in between. The CDR3 consists of 16 residues. Germline V gene lookup returns CDR1 WNHNN and CDR2 SYGVQD (reference sequence). Libraries were prepared by immunoSEQ multiplex PCR; TCRdb keeps only in-frame clonotypes and omits some of them. The table has some 4,500 clones, about two thirds seen once. The material sequenced was tumor tissue, taken from a patient who underwent chemoradiotherapy. The V gene is TRBV10-1, the J gene TRBJ2-7; maybe TRBD2 (5 bases). The sequence derives from a human donor with HPV-associated anogenital cancer. CDR3 region: CASSVLRGAATYEQYF. The CDR3 DNA reads TGCGCCAGCAGCGTGCTTCGCGGAGCGGCCACCTACGAGCAGTACTTC.